The 15 T cell receptor beta chains reported below all come from one sample, sequenced in a study of cytomegalovirus exposure and HLA in healthy donors. The primer mix had 60 Vbeta and 13 Jbeta primers. The data were produced by immunoSEQ multiplex PCR, yet TCRdb's version contains in-frame clones alone and is incomplete. The sample shows under 200,000 clones, approximately 80% of them seen only once. The specimen sequenced was PBMCs. These receptors were collected from a man aged 50-59 years in good health and CMV-seropositive.

V usage is TRBV5-5 and J usage is TRBJ1-5; tentative D call: TRBD1 (5 bases). Trimming stripped 0 bases from V and 3 bases from J, with 7 bases between. Germline-derived CDR1 and CDR2 are SGHKS and YYEKEE (reference sequence). The CDR3 is made up of 14 amino acids. The CDR3 coding sequence is TGTGCCAGCAGCTTGGCAGGGTTCAATCAGCCCCAGCATTTT. This sequence encodes CASSLAGFNQPQHF.

This clone was found once. The chain couples TRBV14 to TRBJ2-1; weak D call: TRBD1 (5 bases). Germline V gives CDR1 SGHDN, CDR2 FVKESK. The CDR3 spans 13 residues. V was cut by 7 bases and J by 3 bases, with 10 bases left in between. In nucleotides, the CDR3 is TGTGCCAGCACCCAGACAGTCTACAATGAGCAGTTCTTC. Its translation: CASTQTVYNEQFF.

The chain links TRBV28 to TRBJ2-3; 9 nucleotides align to TRBD1. The ends lost 4 bases at V and 3 bases at J; junction bases unmatched: 5. The germline gives CDR1 MDHEN, CDR2 SYDVKM. The CDR3 runs to 15 residues. The CDR3 sequence is CASSYPGTGTDTQYF. The CDR3 nucleotides read TGTGCCAGCAGTTACCCCGGGACAGGGACAGATACGCAGTATTTT.

CDR3 sequence: CAWSQGSSYEQYF. The CDR3 DNA is TGTGCCTGGTCACAGGGATCCTCCTACGAGCAGTACTTC. V is TRBV30 and J is TRBJ2-7; D may be TRBD1 (6 bases). The length of the CDR3 is 13 residues. Germline values: CDR1 GTSNPN, CDR2 SVGIG (reference sequence). Trimming pared 5 bases from V and 0 bases from J, leaving 11 bases between.

About this clone: Different DNA sequences within this sample yield the same CDR3. The chain recombines TRBV7-3 with TRBJ2-7; D gene unclear. The CDR3 extends over 15 amino acids. V was clipped by 5 bases and J by 2 bases, with 16 bases between them. Per germline, CDR1 SGHTA and CDR2 FQGTGA. This chain's CDR3 is CASSRSPTETYEQYF. CDR3 coding DNA: TGTGCCAGCAGCCGAAGCCCCACCGAAACCTACGAGCAGTACTTC. The full variable domain, rest sourced from reference TRBV7-3 and TRBJ2-7, is GAGVSQTPSNKVTEKGKYVELRCDPISGHTALYWYRQSLGQGPEFLIYFQGTGAADDSGLPNDRFFAVRPEGSVSTLKIQRTERGDSAVYLCASSRSPTETYEQYFGPGTRLTVT.

The table lists this clone with a count of one. V gene TRBV4-1 combines with J gene TRBJ1-6, with TRBD1 matching 7 bases. Germline trimming cut 2 bases from V and 7 bases from J; bases unmatched to any gene: 8. The germline V gene has CDR1 MGHRA and CDR2 YSYEKL. The CDR3 runs 16 residues. The CDR3, as DNA: TGCGCCAGCAGCCAATGGACAGGTGAAAACAATTCACCCCTCCACTTT. Amino acid sequence: CASSQWTGENNSPLHF.

The V gene is TRBV12-1, the J gene TRBJ2-7; the listed D gene, TRBD2, was not tested against the DNA. TRBV12-1 is a known pseudogene. The CDR3 spans 12 residues. The CDR3 DNA follows: TGTGCAGGGAGGGAGTGCGCCTACGAGCAGTACTTC. It yields the protein CAGRECAYEQYF.

This rearrangement joins TRBV6-5 to TRBJ1-1; TRBD1 might be the D (5 bases). V was trimmed by 6 bases and J by 0 bases, leaving 14 bases between them. Germline assignment: CDR1 MNHEY and CDR2 SVGAGI. The CDR3 runs 15 residues. The CDR3 sequence is CASRPQGFMNTEAFF. CDR3 sequence (DNA): TGTGCCAGCAGGCCCCAGGGCTTCATGAACACTGAAGCTTTCTTT.

The chain couples TRBV5-6 to TRBJ1-3; D is unclear. The CDR3 extends over 14 amino acids. Between the trimmed V and J ends, which lost 0 bases and 4 bases, there was a span of 8 bases. Germline CDR1 is SGHDT and CDR2 is YYEEEE. The CDR3 DNA sequence: TGTGCCAGCAGCTTGGCCGGGGTGGGAAACACCATATATTTT. The encoded protein is CASSLAGVGNTIYF.

This clone came up a few times. The chain recombines TRBV25-1 with TRBJ2-3; 9 bases fit TRBD2. The CDR3 is 15 amino acids. Trimming at V came to 6 bases and at J to 3 bases, leaving 7 bases not matched to a gene. Looked up from germline, CDR1 is MGHDK and CDR2 is SYGVNS. The CDR3 sequence: CASSAHSGGTDTQYF. The CDR3 DNA follows: TGTGCCAGCAGCGCACATAGCGGGGGAACAGATACGCAGTATTTT.

The chain uses TRBV4-3 and TRBJ1-4; 8 bases agree with TRBD1. With V trimmed by 0 bases and J by 5 bases, 5 bases remained unmatched. The CDR3 consists of 16 residues. Germline V lookup: CDR1 LGHNA, CDR2 YSLEER. For the CDR3, the DNA is TGCGCCAGCAGCCAAGATCAGGGGGCCAGGAATGAAAAACTGTTTTTT. This codes for CASSQDQGARNEKLFF.

In the case of this clone: Relative to the germline gene, one junction end is altered; a read error may explain this. The chain joins TRBV5-1 to TRBJ2-7; 10 bases are a match to TRBD1. CDR3 length: 15 residues. From germline, CDR1 is SGHRS and CDR2 YFSETQ. The CDR3 protein is CASSSPGTGDYEQCF. The CDR3 coding sequence is TGCGCCAGCAGCTCGCCCGGGACAGGGGACTACGAGCAGTGCTTC.

This chain connects TRBV11-2 to TRBJ1-3; D gene uncertain. CDR3 length equals 16 residues. Germline V gene data show CDR1 as SGHAT and CDR2 as FQNNGV. Between the trimmed V and J ends, which lost 0 bases and 0 bases, there was a span of 9 bases. This chain's CDR3 is CASSLDRSFSGNTIYF. The CDR3 nucleotides read TGTGCCAGCAGCTTAGATAGGAGTTTCTCTGGAAACACCATATATTTT.

V usage is TRBV5-5 and J usage is TRBJ1-2, with 8 bases that match TRBD1. The J segment lost 0 bases and the V segment lost 4 bases, leaving 8 bases of the junction unmatched. From germline, CDR1 is SGHKS and CDR2 YYEKEE (reference sequence). This CDR3 spans 16 amino acids. This CDR3 is CASSDYRDRTNYGYTF. CDR3 nucleotides: TGTGCCAGCAGCGATTACCGGGACAGGACTAACTATGGCTACACCTTC.

This chain connects TRBV27 to TRBJ2-5; 15 nucleotides align to TRBD2. Trimming cost V 3 bases and J 4 bases; bases outside gene matches: 0. CDR1 is MNHEY, CDR2 SMNVEV, per germline (reference sequence). This CDR3 has 15 amino acids. CDR3 DNA: TGTGCCAGCAGTTTGGGACTAGCGGGAGGAGAGACCCAGTACTTC. Protein: CASSLGLAGGETQYF.